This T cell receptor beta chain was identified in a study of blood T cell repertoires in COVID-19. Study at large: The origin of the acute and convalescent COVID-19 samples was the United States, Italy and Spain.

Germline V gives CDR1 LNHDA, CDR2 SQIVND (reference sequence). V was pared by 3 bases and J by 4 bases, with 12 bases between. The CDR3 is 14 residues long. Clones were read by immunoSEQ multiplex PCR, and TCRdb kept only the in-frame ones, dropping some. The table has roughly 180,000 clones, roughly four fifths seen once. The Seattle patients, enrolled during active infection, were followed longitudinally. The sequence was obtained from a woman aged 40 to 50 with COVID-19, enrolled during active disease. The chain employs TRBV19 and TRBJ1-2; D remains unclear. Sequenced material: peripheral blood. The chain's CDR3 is CASSIAGLVYGYTF. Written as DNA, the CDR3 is TGTGCCAGTAGTATTGCAGGCTTGGTCTATGGCTACACCTTC.